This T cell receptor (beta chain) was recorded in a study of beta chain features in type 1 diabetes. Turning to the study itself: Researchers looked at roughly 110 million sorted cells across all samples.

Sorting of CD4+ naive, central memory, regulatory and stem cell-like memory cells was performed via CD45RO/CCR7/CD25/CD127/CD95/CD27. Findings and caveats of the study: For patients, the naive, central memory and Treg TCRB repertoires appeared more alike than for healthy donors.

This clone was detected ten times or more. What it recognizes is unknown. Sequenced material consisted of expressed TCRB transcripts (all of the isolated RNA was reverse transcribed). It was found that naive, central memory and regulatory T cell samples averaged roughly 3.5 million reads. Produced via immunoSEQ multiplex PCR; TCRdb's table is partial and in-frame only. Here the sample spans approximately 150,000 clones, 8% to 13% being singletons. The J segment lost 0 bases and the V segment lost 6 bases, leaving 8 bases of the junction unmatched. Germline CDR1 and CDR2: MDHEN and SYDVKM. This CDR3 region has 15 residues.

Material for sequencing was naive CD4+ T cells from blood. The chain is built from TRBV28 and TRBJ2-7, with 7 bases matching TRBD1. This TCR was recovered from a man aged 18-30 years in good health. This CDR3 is CASSSGTASSYEQYF. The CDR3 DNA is TGTGCCAGCAGCTCCGGGACAGCAAGCTCCTACGAGCAGTACTTC.